This note documents a single T cell receptor beta chain sequence. This clonotype was seen repeatedly, ten times or more. The antigen this receptor binds is unknown. Base quality data are lacking; no much larger clone is found one base away. The sample's treatment or condition label, decoded: in vitro stimulation with specific CMV peptide epitopes to enrich CMV-specific T cells. This sample was included in a study of T cell repertoires in cytomegalovirus infection (dated by TCRdb to the late 2010s). Broadly, across the study: The peptide stimulations were aimed at well-studied HLA-B-restricted epitopes as well as recently identified HLA-C-restricted CMV epitopes, whose presentation resists viral immunomodulation. Because public TCR beta signatures pointed to carriage of CMV infection together with the matching HLA type, the HLA type of each donor mattered for the analysis.

The sequencing machine was an Illumina HiSeq 1500. TCRdb handled the public reads itself, with Q25 trimming in fastp and clone calling in MiXCR, and kept productive beta chains. Rows are combined by CDR3 protein, so each entry shows the most common genes and DNA. The sample profile shows roughly 80,000 distinct CDR3 sequences; about 24% of them were found once. Of the sample, approximately 53% is held by the ten largest clones. The V end loses 4 bases and the J end loses 5 bases, and a stretch of 14 bases separates them. Sequences SEHNR (CDR1) and FQNEAQ (CDR2) are obtained from the germline V gene (reference sequence). The CDR3 contains 14 residues, cysteine and phenylalanine counted. Only the CDR3 part of the read is kept: 42 bases, read in frame from the first base. Overall study outcomes, separate from this receptor: In both this cohort and an independent roughly 330-donor cohort, the cumulative frequency of public TCR beta family members distinguished carriers of CMV infection plus the relevant HLA type. In the ex vivo response, HLA-C-restricted CMV-specific TCR beta clonotypes were dominant, and in two of eight donors the single most frequent clonotype came from this HLA-C-restricted group.

This sequence was found in a human donor in good health (CMV status not recorded). Some clones in this sample may be carry-over from other donors' samples. The rearrangement joined TRBV7-9 to TRBJ2-5, with no confidently assigned D gene. The input for sequencing was CD8+ T cells from cultured PBMCs, taken from culture after CMV antigen stimulation. The CDR3 in this case is CASSYPGGVETQYF. The DNA sequence follows: TGTGCCAGCAGCTACCCGGGTGGGGTCGAGACCCAGTACTTC.